This is a list of T cell receptor beta chains from one sample in a study of early T cells in non-severe SARS-CoV-2 infection. MiXCR, applied by TCRdb to the 5' RACE reads, yields one record per CDR3 protein. The sample has 97,000 or so distinct CDR3 sequences; around 13% are singletons. The specimen sequenced was whole blood. These receptors originate from an adult who was a healthcare worker with PCR-confirmed SARS-CoV-2 infection or an uninfected control (not recorded which). CDR3s include the opening cysteine and the closing phenylalanine or tryptophan. Fields, in order: V gene, clone size, CDR3 protein. Clone size is not always given. Where it is, it says once, few, many or a class for expanded clones.

TRBV7-2 | NA | CASSSQILYGYTF
TRBV6-4 | many | CASSDRGVTDTQYF
TRBV9 | NA | CASSVAGLPTLLGQYF
TRBV7-2 | NA | CASSQYPKGPPFWEQYF
TRBV20-1 | many | CSAPGTPRGYNEQFF
TRBV11-2 | few | CASSSTGLAGFNEQYF
TRBV27 | few | CASSSASGPAGEQFF
TRBV20-1 | many | CSAQPAGVSDTQYF
TRBV29-1 | few | CSVGGGWTQYF
TRBV19 | few | CASSTPGRSSYNEQFF
TRBV6-1 | many | CASTPQGFGSQHF
TRBV7-8 | many | CASSMIRGTSTEAFF
TRBV3-1 | NA | CARSQSTRTGELFF
TRBV25-1 | many | CASSELIPDKGLEQYF
TRBV28 | NA | CASSSGSEAFF
TRBV27 | many | CASSSDRDPRGDTQYF
TRBV3-1 | many | CASSQDVSGRLYNEQFF
TRBV6-5 | many | CASSYQAGVNEQYF
TRBV7-2 | NA | CASSLATLAPKQFF
TRBV11-2 | many | CASSAGGAEQFF
TRBV15 | many | CATSRDGTGRNTEAFF
TRBV7-8 | many | CASSLVAGAAGELFF
TRBV7-9 | NA | CASSLGNRAEKLFF
TRBV6-2/TRBV6-3 | many | CASSSQETQYF
TRBV10-3 | NA | CAIRDGLNTEAFF
TRBV6-5 | few | CASSLASGSVNEQFF
TRBV7-2 | NA | CASSFDHYEQYF
TRBV20-1 | many | CSASQADLSYEQYF
TRBV4-1 | NA | CASSQASGQETQYF
TRBV20-1 | few | CSARRGGTDTQYF
TRBV6-4 | few | CASKGRRGEAFF
TRBV7-9 | many | CASSQRTGTEAFF
TRBV12-3/TRBV12-4 | NA | CASSFHRGGEKLFF
TRBV11-2 | NA | CASSFFTSGPPYEQYF
TRBV28 | NA | CASKGHEQFF
TRBV4-3 | few | CASSQNGRGVNEQFF
TRBV6-6 | NA | CASSQRGAGPGPSEQFF
TRBV6-6 | NA | CASSFHRSGSFGNEQFF
TRBV12-3/TRBV12-4 | NA | CASSPPGSSYNEQFF
TRBV20-1 | few | CSAPDRSSYEQYF
TRBV20-1 | many | CSAPTRSYEQYF